What follows are 9 T cell receptor beta chains derived from one specimen sequenced in a study of blood T cells in healthy people across ages. Primers used in a second PCR of roughly 7 to 12 cycles were a sample-barcoded 5' primer and a J-beta primer mix. MiXCR, applied by TCRdb to the 5' RACE reads, yields one record per CDR3 protein. The sample carries 650,000 to 950,000 distinct CDR3 sequences, roughly 44% recorded once. The specimen sequenced was blood. Receptors were obtained from a man aged 60-69 years in good health.

About this clonotype itself: One end of the junction varies from germline; a read error may be responsible. The CDR3, as DNA: TGTGTCAGCAGCCAAGGGGTGGGTTACTACGAGCAGTACTTC. It codes for CVSSQGVGYYEQYF. This chain uses TRBV14 with TRBJ2-7; the D gene is possibly TRBD1 (5 bases). CDR1 and CDR2 from the germline V gene are SGHDN and FVKESK. CDR3 length: 14 amino acids.

The J gene is TRBJ2-3, the V gene TRBV5-5, with TRBD2 matching 10 bases. CDR1 is SGHKS and CDR2 is YYEKEE in the germline V gene (reference sequence). This CDR3 spans 15 amino acids. V dropped 7 bases and J dropped 2; count of bases not matched to a gene: 7. The CDR3 loop reads CASWRTSGTTDTQYF. The CDR3 DNA reads as TGTGCCAGCTGGAGGACTAGCGGAACCACAGATACGCAGTATTTT.

A single count supports this clonotype. The rearrangement joins TRBV11-2 to TRBJ2-3, with D possibly called TRBD1 or TRBD2 (5 bases each). Trimming shortened V by 7 bases and J by 10 bases, and 24 bases separated the two germline ends. There are 15 residues in the CDR3. Germline loops: CDR1 SGHAT, CDR2 FQNNGV. The CDR3 nucleotides are TGTGCCAGCACCCAAAGTGGGGACCCGGTCTCTCCGCAGTATTTT. Translating gives CASTQSGDPVSPQYF. The full variable domain, its missing parts supplied by reference TRBV11-2 and TRBJ2-3, is EAGVAQSPRYKIIEKRQSVAFWCNPISGHATLYWYQQILGQGPKLLIQFQNNGVVDDSQLPKDRFSAERLKGVDSTLKIQPAKLEDSAVYLCASTQSGDPVSPQYFGPGTRLTVL.

This clonotype was counted only a few times. The rearrangement links TRBV15 to TRBJ1-2; tentatively, D is TRBD1 (5 bases). CDR1 is LNHNV, CDR2 YYDKDF, per germline (reference sequence). Trimming left V 4 bases short and J 7 bases short, with 13 bases between. The CDR3 is 13 amino acids. The CDR3 spells CATSTEGGAGYTF. The CDR3 DNA reads TGTGCCACCAGCACCGAGGGAGGGGCTGGCTACACCTTC.

This clonotype was picked up a small number of times. CDR3 coding DNA: TGCAGTGCCGTGGGGGAGTCCTACGAGCAGTACTTC. This codes for CSAVGESYEQYF. The chain combines TRBV20-1 with TRBJ2-7; D could derive from TRBD1 or TRBD2 (5 bases each). CDR3 size: 12 residues. Trimming took off 6 bases at V and 1 base at J, with 10 bases between the two ends. Germline V gives CDR1 DFQATT, CDR2 SNEGSKA (reference sequence).

This clonotype has a handful of counts. This chain links TRBV5-1 with TRBJ2-1, with 7 bases fitting TRBD2. The germline CDR1 and CDR2 sequences are SGHRS and YFSETQ. The V gene end was trimmed by 4 bases and the J gene end by 0 bases; junction bases not matched to a gene: 16. The CDR3 extends over 19 amino acids. The CDR3 coding sequence is TGCGCCAGCAGCCCACGAGGTGGGGCGGGGGAAAGCTCCTACAATGAGCAGTTCTTC. This sequence encodes CASSPRGGAGESSYNEQFF. The complete variable domain, with remaining parts taken from reference TRBV5-1 and TRBJ2-1, reads KAGVTQTPRYLIKTRGQQVTLSCSPISGHRSVSWYQQTPGQGLQFLFEYFSETQRNKGNFPGRFSGRQFSNSRSEMNVSTLELGDSALYLCASSPRGGAGESSYNEQFFGPGTRLTVL.

The J gene is TRBJ1-5, the V gene TRBV6-6, with 8 bases matching TRBD1. The CDR3 length is 15 residues. From germline, CDR1 is MNHNY and CDR2 SVGAGI (reference sequence). The V and J ends lost 5 bases and 4 bases, in that order; junction bases with no gene match: 7. The CDR3 region is CASSRTGLRNQPQHF. The CDR3 DNA reads TGTGCCAGCAGTCGGACAGGGCTGCGGAATCAGCCCCAGCATTTT.

V and J are TRBV6-6 and TRBJ2-7, with D perhaps matching TRBD1 (5 bases). This CDR3 region has 17 residues. Per germline, CDR1 MNHNY and CDR2 SVGAGI (reference sequence). V was pared by 0 bases and J by 4 bases, with 19 bases between. This CDR3 reads CASSYSDTTGPSYEQYF. The DNA for the CDR3 is TGTGCCAGCAGTTACTCGGACACCACCGGACCCTCTTACGAGCAGTACTTC.

This sequence joins TRBV2 and TRBJ2-2, with TRBD2 identical over 11 bases. Germline CDR1 SNHLY, CDR2 FYNNEI. The CDR3 sequence is 16 residues long. With V trimmed by 5 bases and J by 2 bases, 4 bases remained unmatched. CDR3 nucleotide sequence: TGTGCCAGCAGTCTAGCGGGGGGCGCAAACACCGGGGAGCTGTTTTTT. Residues: CASSLAGGANTGELFF.